These 23 T cell receptor beta chains originate from one sample sequenced in a study of blood T cell repertoires in COVID-19. Sequencing was performed with immunoSEQ multiplex PCR; in TCRdb, only in-frame clones are kept and a portion is missing. The data hold under 300,000 clones, with 80% to 90% observed a single time. Material for sequencing was peripheral blood. These receptors were obtained from a man between 50 and 59 years old with acute or convalescent COVID-19.

The gene calls are TRBV11-2 and TRBJ2-7; 9 positions match TRBD1. V gave up 1 base and J gave up 1 base; unmatched junction bases: 8. The germline gives CDR1 SGHAT, CDR2 FQNNGV. The CDR3 is made up of 17 amino acids. The CDR3 loop reads CASSLVRTGAVSYEQYF. The CDR3 DNA reads as TGTGCCAGCAGCTTAGTTAGGACAGGGGCTGTGTCCTACGAGCAGTACTTC.

This clone was picked up many times. An end of the junction does not agree with germline; a read error may underlie this. This chain links TRBV3-1 (or the pseudogene TRBV3-2) with TRBJ2-5; TRBD2 matches 7 bases. The germline gives CDR1 LGHDT, CDR2 YNNKEL (reference sequence). This CDR3 has 14 amino acids. The CDR3 loop is CASSQAGWKETQYF. Written as DNA, the CDR3 is TGTGCCAGCAGTCAAGCGGGATGGAAGGAGACCCAGTACTTC.

This sequence joins TRBV11-1 and TRBJ2-3, with 9 bases lining up with TRBD1. The trim removed 2 bases at V and 4 bases at J, leaving 7 bases unmatched. Germline values: CDR1 SGHAT, CDR2 FQDESV (reference sequence). The CDR3 spans 16 residues. The CDR3 here is CASSLRTGVGADTQYF. CDR3 sequence (DNA): TGTGCCAGCAGCTTACGGACAGGGGTTGGGGCAGATACGCAGTATTTT.

The CDR3 nucleotides are TGTGCCAGCAGAGCCGGGACAGGGGGGTTCTACGAGCAGTACTTC. Translated, it gives CASRAGTGGFYEQYF. The gene calls are TRBV27 and TRBJ2-7, with 11 nucleotides matching TRBD1. The J segment lost 3 bases and the V segment lost 6 bases, leaving 7 bases of the junction unmatched. CDR1 and CDR2 (germline): MNHEY, SMNVEV (reference sequence). This CDR3 is built from 15 residues.

The chain has TRBV10-1 and TRBJ1-1, with no clear D. V was pared by 0 bases and J by 3 bases, with 8 bases between. This CDR3 is 14 amino acids long. CDR1 WNHNN and CDR2 SYGVQD come from the germline V gene (reference sequence). The CDR3 DNA follows: TGCGCCAGCAGTGAGTCGAGGAAAGACACTGAAGCTTTCTTT. Its protein is CASSESRKDTEAFF.

The V gene is TRBV2, the J gene TRBJ2-2; D possibly corresponds to TRBD2 (6 bases). V was clipped by 9 bases and J by 2 bases, with 16 bases between them. The CDR3 has 15 amino acids. Germline CDR1 SNHLY, CDR2 FYNNEI. Here the CDR3 DNA reads TGTGCCAGTCATTCGGGCGGGGCCAACACCGGGGAGCTGTTTTTT. Amino acids: CASHSGGANTGELFF.

This clone came up once. This chain joins TRBV7-6 and TRBJ2-2, with a possible D match to TRBD1 (5 bases). Trimming took 2 bases from V and 1 from J, leaving 8 bases between them. CDR1 is SGHVS and CDR2 is FNYEAQ in the germline V gene. This CDR3 has 15 amino acids. Here the CDR3 reads CASSLNRQNTGELFF. In DNA form, the CDR3 reads TGTGCCAGCAGCTTAAACAGGCAGAACACCGGGGAGCTGTTTTTT.

This chain uses TRBV19 with TRBJ1-4; 7 positions match TRBD1. Losses at the gene ends were 11 bases for V and 8 bases for J; bases not matched to a gene: 11. The germline gives CDR1 LNHDA, CDR2 SQIVND (reference sequence). This CDR3 has 13 amino acids. The CDR3 DNA follows: TGTGCCGGACAGGCCAACCCCAGGGAAAAACTGTTTTTT. This translates into CAGQANPREKLFF. Looking up the rest from reference TRBV19 and TRBJ1-4 gives the full variable domain: DGGITQSPKYLFRKEGQNVTLSCEQNLNHDAMYWYRQDPGQGLRLIYYSQIVNDFQKGDIAEGYSVSREKKESFPLTVTSAQKNPTAFYLCAGQANPREKLFFGSGTQLSVL.

The V and J genes are TRBV10-3 and TRBJ2-5; 7 positions agree with TRBD1. Germline CDR1 and CDR2: ENHRY and SYGVKD. V gave up 2 bases and J gave up 2 bases; unmatched junction bases: 2. The CDR3 has 14 amino acids. The CDR3 sequence is CAISEGTAQETQYF. The DNA for the CDR3 is TGTGCCATCAGTGAGGGGACAGCTCAAGAGACCCAGTACTTC.

This rearrangement joins TRBV20-1 to TRBJ1-2; perhaps TRBD1 as D (5 bases). The V gene lost 4 bases and the J gene lost 4 bases, with 19 bases spanning the gap. Germline-derived CDR1 and CDR2 are DFQATT and SNEGSKA (reference sequence). CDR3 length equals 15 residues. The CDR3 sequence: CSAIDRERIFYGYTF. CDR3 DNA sequence: TGCAGTGCTATTGACAGAGAGCGAATTTTCTATGGCTACACCTTC.

This rearrangement joins TRBV5-5 to TRBJ1-1; 7 nucleotides agree with TRBD1. This CDR3 spans 14 amino acids. V lost 0 bases and J lost 5; bases outside the gene matches: 4. CDR1 is SGHKS and CDR2 is YYEKEE in the germline V gene (reference sequence). CDR3 nucleotides: TGTGCCAGCAGCTTGGGGGACAGTTGGACTGAAGCTTTCTTT. Amino acids: CASSLGDSWTEAFF. The full variable domain, completed using reference TRBV5-5 and TRBJ1-1, is DAGVTQSPTHLIKTRGQQVTLRCSPISGHKSVSWYQQVLGQGPQFIFQYYEKEERGRGNFPDRFSARQFPNYSSELNVNALLLGDSALYLCASSLGDSWTEAFFGQGTRLTVV.

The chain carries TRBV19 and TRBJ1-3; D is uncertain. CDR1 and CDR2 from the germline V gene are LNHDA and SQIVND (reference sequence). CDR3 length equals 14 residues. V dropped 4 bases and J dropped 0 bases, with 7 bases sitting between them. CDR3 loop: CASSKQSSGNTIYF. The DNA of the CDR3 is TGTGCCAGTAGTAAGCAAAGCTCTGGAAACACCATATATTTT.

The chain employs TRBV28 and TRBJ2-7; 8 positions agree with TRBD1. Germline V CDR1 and CDR2: MDHEN, SYDVKM. J gave up 3 bases and V 6 bases, and 7 bases lay outside the gene matches. CDR3 length: 14 amino acids. CDR3 amino acids: CASRLQGEVYEQYF. As DNA, the CDR3 is TGTGCCAGCAGATTACAGGGGGAGGTCTACGAGCAGTACTTC. The full variable domain, in which reference TRBV28 and TRBJ2-7 provide the parts outside the CDR3, is DVKVTQSSRYLVKRTGEKVFLECVQDMDHENMFWYRQDPGLGLRLIYFSYDVKMKEKGDIPEGYSVSREKKERFSLILESASTNQTSMYLCASRLQGEVYEQYFGPGTRLTVT.

This clone was detected once. The identical CDR3 is also encoded by other nucleotide sequences in the sample. The chain employs TRBV19 and TRBJ1-1, with 8 nucleotides matching TRBD1. CDR1 LNHDA and CDR2 SQIVND come from the germline V gene (reference sequence). The CDR3 spans 14 residues. V trimming: 2 bases; J trimming: 2 bases; junction bases outside the gene matches: 1. The DNA for the CDR3 is TGTGCCAGTAGTATACAGGGGGCCAACACTGAAGCTTTCTTT. This sequence encodes CASSIQGANTEAFF.

The chain has TRBV6-4 and TRBJ2-1; 7 nucleotides match TRBD2. The V gene end was trimmed by 3 bases and the J gene end by 1 base; junction bases not matched to a gene: 3. Germline V CDR1 and CDR2: MRHNA, SNTAGT. The CDR3 covers 15 residues. The CDR3 DNA reads as TGTGCCAGCAGTGAAGGTAGCGGGTCCTACAATGAGCAGTTCTTC. This encodes CASSEGSGSYNEQFF.

The rearrangement joins TRBV11-2 to TRBJ2-7; D possibly corresponds to TRBD2 (6 bases). Germline V gene sequence: CDR1 SGHAT, CDR2 FQNNGV. This CDR3 has 13 amino acids. Trimming shortened V by 5 bases and J by 3 bases, and 11 bases separated the two germline ends. The chain's CDR3 is CASSRGRVYEQYF. The CDR3 region has the DNA TGTGCCAGCAGCCGGGGGAGAGTCTACGAGCAGTACTTC.

The J gene is TRBJ2-5, the V gene TRBV5-8; 9 bases fit TRBD2. Germline CDR1 reads SGHTS; CDR2 reads YDEGEE. V lost 6 bases, J lost 6 bases, and 12 bases stayed unmatched. There are 15 residues in the CDR3. The CDR3 DNA follows: TGTGCCAGCATCCCAAAGGGCGGGGGGGCGAAGACCCAGTACTTC. Translated, it gives CASIPKGGGAKTQYF.

The chain links TRBV7-9 to TRBJ2-5, with 7 bases lining up with TRBD1. This CDR3 is 14 amino acids long. Losses at the gene ends were 5 bases for V and 0 bases for J; bases not matched to a gene: 3. CDR1 is SEHNR and CDR2 is FQNEAQ in the germline V gene (reference sequence). The CDR3 reads CASSQTGYQETQYF. The CDR3 DNA follows: TGTGCCAGCAGCCAGACAGGGTACCAAGAGACCCAGTACTTC.

This chain links TRBV7-3 with TRBJ2-1, with D unclear. Germline V gene data show CDR1 as SGHTA and CDR2 as FQGTGA. The CDR3 loop spans 12 amino acids. Trimming shortened V by 3 bases and J by 9 bases, and 9 bases separated the two germline ends. The CDR3 reads CASSFGSSEQFF. CDR3 nucleotides: TGTGCCAGCAGCTTCGGTTCTTCTGAGCAGTTCTTC. The full variable domain, completed using reference TRBV7-3 and TRBJ2-1, is GAGVSQTPSNKVTEKGKYVELRCDPISGHTALYWYRQSLGQGPEFLIYFQGTGAADDSGLPNDRFFAVRPEGSVSTLKIQRTERGDSAVYLCASSFGSSEQFFGPGTRLTVL.

This sequence joins TRBV2 and TRBJ2-7, with 10 bases aligning to TRBD1. The CDR3 runs to 15 residues. The V gene end was trimmed by 0 bases and the J gene end by 4 bases; junction bases not matched to a gene: 3. Looked up from germline, CDR1 is SNHLY and CDR2 is FYNNEI. The CDR3 nucleotides are TGTGCCAGCAGTGAAGCGGGACAGGGGATTTACGAGCAGTACTTC. This encodes CASSEAGQGIYEQYF. The complete variable domain, with remaining parts taken from reference TRBV2 and TRBJ2-7, reads EPEVTQTPSHQVTQMGQEVILRCVPISNHLYFYWYRQILGQKVEFLVSFYNNEISEKSEIFDDQFSVERPDGSNFTLKIRSTKLEDSAMYFCASSEAGQGIYEQYFGPGTRLTVT.

The chain is built from TRBV27 and TRBJ1-5; maybe TRBD1 (5 bases). The CDR3 is made up of 15 amino acids. The germline CDR1 and CDR2 sequences are MNHEY and SMNVEV (reference sequence). The V end lost 2 bases, the J end lost 3 bases, and 11 bases lay between the germline ends. CDR3 loop: CASSLRQGFNQPQHF. Written as DNA, the CDR3 is TGTGCCAGCAGTTTAAGGCAGGGTTTCAATCAGCCCCAGCATTTT.

V gene TRBV6-5 combines with J gene TRBJ2-5, with 9 bases identical to TRBD2. V was clipped by 4 bases and J by 4 bases; unmatched bases: 7. CDR3 size: 15 residues. Germline CDR1 MNHEY, CDR2 SVGAGI. Here the CDR3 reads CASSFEAGGRETQYF. In nucleotides, the CDR3 is TGTGCCAGCAGTTTCGAAGCGGGGGGCAGAGAGACCCAGTACTTC.

This clone has only one observation. The chain carries TRBV30 and TRBJ1-2, with a weak D call TRBD1 (6 bases). The CDR3 sequence is 16 residues long. V was clipped by 3 bases and J by 5 bases, with 22 bases between them. The germline gives CDR1 GTSNPN, CDR2 SVGIG (reference sequence). The CDR3 loop is CAWSPAGAVVSYGYTF. CDR3 DNA sequence: TGTGCCTGGAGCCCAGCGGGGGCTGTGGTATCATATGGCTACACCTTC.